This TCR beta chain was documented in a study of T cells in Graves' hyperthyroidism and ophthalmopathy. The CDR3 spans 13 residues. V lost 11 bases to trimming and J lost 3 bases; unmatched junction nucleotides: 4. Study-level points and caveats: Researchers report that a 13 V-J model separated ophthalmopathy from stable hyperthyroidism.

Many counts were recorded for this clonotype. The antigen is unknown. Graves' hyperthyroidism was deemed stable absent ophthalmopathy progression within 18 months. Researchers took RNA transcripts and amplified the TCR beta CDR3 regions from them. First-round RT-PCR targeting the TCR CDR3 was performed with the HTBI primer set. TCRdb recomputed calls from the multiplex PCR reads with MiXCR, one row per CDR3 protein. The sample contains a few hundred thousand distinct CDR3 sequences, about a fifth of which appear only once. The TCR originated in a man between 18 and 35 years old with Graves' hyperthyroidism. V and J are TRBV12-3 or TRBV12-4 and TRBJ2-2; 9 bases agree with TRBD1. Sequencing used blood. The CDR3 DNA follows: TGTGCCTGCCGGGACAGGGACACCGGGGAGCTGTTTTTT. Protein product: CACRDRDTGELFF.